The sequence of this T cell receptor beta chain was determined in a study of T-cell reconstitution after alpha-beta-depleted transplantation in children. The CDR3 is made up of 16 amino acids. The V gene lost 1 base and the J gene lost 0 bases, with 10 bases spanning the gap. The germline gives CDR1 LGHDT, CDR2 YNNKEL (reference sequence). Details on this clonotype: The antigen remains undetermined.

As it was prepared, the TCRbeta library received unique molecular identifiers. Each CDR3 protein gets one entry after TCRdb re-called the PCR reads with MiXCR. Of hundreds of thousands of distinct CDR3 sequences listed, about an eighth are singletons. Whole-study results and caveats: Hyperexpanded clones declined; after one year, newly produced T cells mostly supplied diversity. The high TCRbeta diversity at day 60 in some patients came from surviving recipient T cells and thymic progenitors. Reportedly, only several hundred clones from non-depleted graft cells drove alpha-beta T-cell counts at about two months.

V usage is TRBV3-1 and J usage is TRBJ1-3; D is undetermined. The sample was PBMCs, taken before TCRalphabeta/CD19-depleted stem cell transplant. The sequence came from a girl aged 2 to 10 with congenital amegakaryocytic thrombocytopenia, due to receive a stem cell transplant. CDR3 coding DNA: TGTGCCAGCAGCCAAGGAATGGGCAGCTCTGGAAACACCATATATTTT. Translating gives CASSQGMGSSGNTIYF.